This TCR beta chain was found in a study of glioma-infiltrating T cells. Findings and limits, study-wide: Very few CDR3 sequences were shared between tissue and blood. Non-neoplastic patients had below-expected tissue-blood divergence, while all gliomas exceeded expectation.

Germline-derived CDR1 and CDR2 are LNHDA and SQIVND (reference sequence). V gave up 11 bases and J gave up 5 bases, with 22 bases separating them. This CDR3 has 15 residues. A remark on this clonotype: Its antigen is unidentified.

Amplification of TCR alpha and beta CDR3 regions from RNA used iRepertoire nested multiplex PCR. Tissue mRNA or PBMC total RNA, about 90-400 ng, went into one-step reverse transcription and amplification. TCRdb independently ran MiXCR on the multiplex PCR reads; one entry per CDR3 protein. Here the sample spans about 110,000 distinct CDR3 sequences, approximately 26% being singletons. Sequencing was done on a sample of glioma tissue, nonneoplastic brain tissue, or PBMCs (not recorded which). V is TRBV19 and J is TRBJ1-5; TRBD1 is a possible D gene (5 bases). The source of this sequence is a human donor with low-grade glioma or glioblastoma, undergoing nonglioma brain surgery, or in good health (not recorded which). CDR3 sequence: CAGTSGQGGYQPQHF. CDR3 nucleotide sequence: TGTGCCGGTACCTCAGGGCAGGGTGGATATCAGCCCCAGCATTTT.